Sequencing of this T cell receptor (beta chain) was carried out in a study of monozygotic twins with inflammatory bowel disease. General study findings and limits: Some repertoire variability may stem from patients' differing immunosuppressive treatments.

This CDR3 comprises 16 residues. Germline V lookup: CDR1 MNHNS, CDR2 SASEGT. Each UMI, carrying a 6-nucleotide sample barcode, came from template switching. Using the 5' RACE reads, TCRdb records one entry per CDR3 protein without DNA. In total, the table holds some 450,000 distinct CDR3 sequences. As for this clonotype: Antigen unknown.

Sequencing was carried out using blood. This sequence was found in a human donor with ulcerative colitis or Crohn's disease, or a healthy co-twin of an affected twin (not recorded which). The chain is built from TRBV6-1 and TRBJ2-1; TCRdb gives TRBD2 as the D gene, but with no DNA this cannot be confirmed. The CDR3 here is CASSEAYSRTYNEQFF.